Listed below are T cell receptor beta chains from one sample, sequenced in a study of shared clonotypes between healthy human individuals. Some clones are missing from TCRdb's copy, which holds only in-frame ones; the method was immunoSEQ multiplex PCR. Of roughly 2.4 million clones detected, approximately 96% appear once; the ten largest clones hold less than 0.15%. Material for sequencing was naive CD4+ T cells sorted from blood. The source of these receptors is a young man in good health. Each CDR3 is given without its conserved first and last residue.

CDR3 length	J gene	V gene	CDR3 protein
11	TRBJ2-7	TRBV10-3	AISTGERDEQY
13	TRBJ1-5	TRBV5-4	ASSLMGQGNQPQH
14	TRBJ1-2	TRBV28	ASSFLPGTANYGYT
11	TRBJ1-5	TRBV7-2	ASTEQPNQPQH
13	TRBJ1-2	TRBV25-1	ASSEDGSGYYGYT
14	TRBJ2-1	TRBV13	ASSPGLAGGRGEQF
14	TRBJ2-7	TRBV14	ASSLQFGTGGYEQY
13	TRBJ1-5	TRBV19	ASSSGQGNNQPQH
9	TRBJ1-4	TRBV30	AWSVEEKLF
13	TRBJ2-5	TRBV4-1	ASSQTQTNQETQY
11	TRBJ1-2	TRBV5-8	ASSPWTGGGYT
16	TRBJ2-3	TRBV7-6	ASSFGNRDRGGIDTQY
17	TRBJ2-5	TRBV5-1	ASSYPSDREAKLQETQY
14	TRBJ2-3	TRBV6-4	ASSEFSQGPTDTQY
11	TRBJ1-2	TRBV7-2	ASSPRWVMGYT
13	TRBJ1-5	TRBV7-2	ASSFRDRVTQPQH
14	TRBJ2-7	TRBV10-3	AISEGLAGEGYEQY
11	TRBJ2-5	TRBV10-3	AIKTSPGETQY
14	TRBJ2-5	TRBV30	AWSDTRRGQQETQY
12	TRBJ2-3	TRBV5-1	ASSLASGTDTQY
13	TRBJ1-4	TRBV5-1	ASSSTGTGGEKLF
12	TRBJ2-3	TRBV5-4	ASSDLAGGPTQY
13	TRBJ1-4	TRBV7-9	ASSLGKNWGETLF
13	TRBJ1-2	TRBV6-5	ASSYSGQGWGGYT
15	TRBJ2-7	TRBV5-1	ASSRGLAGALDYEQY
13	TRBJ2-1	TRBV28	ASTSPGQYYNEQF
13	TRBJ2-7	TRBV30	AWSVPGTSAHEQY
11	TRBJ2-3	TRBV6-5	ASSSLGGMVQY
11	TRBJ1-2	TRBV9	ASSGGQEGGYT
11	TRBJ1-5	TRBV10-3	AINQGRDQPQH
10	TRBJ1-1	TRBV10-2	ASSDLVAEAF
14	TRBJ1-6	TRBV21-1	ASSTYRDTFWSPLH
10	TRBJ2-5	TRBV29-1	SVDGRQETQY
13	TRBJ2-4	TRBV27	ASRKEQGRWGIQY
14	TRBJ2-4	TRBV7-9	ASSPGQGEAKNIQY
12	TRBJ1-2	TRBV6-1	ASCRGAGPYGYT
15	TRBJ2-3	TRBV4-1	ASSRPPDRTSTDTQY
11	TRBJ2-3	TRBV6-5	ASLKPSTDTQY
13	TRBJ1-3	TRBV7-2	ASSIIRASGNTIY
11	TRBJ1-5	TRBV28	ASRLRGDQPQH
9	TRBJ2-3	TRBV18	ASSPTDTQY
15	TRBJ2-7	TRBV18	ASSPLRAGQLIYEQY
12	TRBJ1-4	TRBV11-2	ASSWRTTNEKLF
9	TRBJ1-4	TRBV29-1	SVFGNEKLF
17	TRBJ2-1	TRBV11-2	ASSSLNQGAKSSYNEQF
9	TRBJ1-3	TRBV6-5	ASTKGNTIY
11	TRBJ1-2	TRBV11-2	ASSLGTAAGYT
10	TRBJ1-3	TRBV2	ASSEDSPSIY
14	TRBJ1-4	TRBV6-1	ASSENRGREYEKLF
14	TRBJ2-7	TRBV15	ATSGSTSGRPYEQY
12	TRBJ1-4	TRBV2	ASSVRQVNEKLF
12	TRBJ1-2	TRBV5-6	ASSLGQFGYGYT
12	TRBJ1-3	TRBV5-4	ASSLDRIGNTIY
15	TRBJ1-3	TRBV18	ASSPLMGKAAGNTIY
15	TRBJ2-3	TRBV10-3	AISESEREGGTDTQY
13	TRBJ1-1	TRBV5-1	ASSLVGSPNTEAF
10	TRBJ2-3	TRBV2	ASTGLADTQY
10	TRBJ1-2	TRBV23-1	ASKDRAYGYT
12	TRBJ1-6	TRBV2	ASSDLQGGSPLH